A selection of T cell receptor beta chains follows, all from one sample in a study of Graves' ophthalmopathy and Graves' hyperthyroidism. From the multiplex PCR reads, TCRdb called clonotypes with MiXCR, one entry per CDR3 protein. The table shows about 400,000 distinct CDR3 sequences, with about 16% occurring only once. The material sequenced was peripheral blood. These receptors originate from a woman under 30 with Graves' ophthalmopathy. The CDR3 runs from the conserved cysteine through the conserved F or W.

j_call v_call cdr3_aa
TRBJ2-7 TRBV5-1 CASSRRQAYEQYF
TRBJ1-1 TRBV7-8 CASSSTDGGQNTEAFF
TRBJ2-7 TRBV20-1 CSAEERDRGVYEQYF
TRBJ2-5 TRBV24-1 CATSDAQGIRETQYF
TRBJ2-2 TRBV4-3 CASSRAVPGELFF
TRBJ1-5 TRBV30 CAWSHSTDSRNQPQHF
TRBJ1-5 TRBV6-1 CASSDADAEPQHF
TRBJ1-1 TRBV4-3 CASSQVFLSEAFF
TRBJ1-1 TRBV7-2 CASSLDAGIGGAFF
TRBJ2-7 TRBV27 CASSLSGSPSSYEQYF
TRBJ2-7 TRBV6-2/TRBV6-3 CASQQLDLNLYEQYF
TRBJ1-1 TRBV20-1 CSAWVEGGRGTEAFF
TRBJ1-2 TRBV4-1 CASSRPGQGKGYTF
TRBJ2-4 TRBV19 CASSIAGGPSDIQYF
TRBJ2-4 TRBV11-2 CASSNRQGVVAKNIQYF
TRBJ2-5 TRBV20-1 CSIRDGGMGQETQYF
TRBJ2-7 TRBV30 CAWSVSQAYEQYF
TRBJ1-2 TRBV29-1 CSVEVIPRDRGDYGYTF
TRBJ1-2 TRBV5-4 CASSHRGEGYTF
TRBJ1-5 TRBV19 CASSAGQGANQPQHF
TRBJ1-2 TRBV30 CAWSPQGGSLGYTF
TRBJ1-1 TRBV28 CASSFRPTPDVMNTEAFF
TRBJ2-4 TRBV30 CAWSLLVAKNIQYF
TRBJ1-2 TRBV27 CASSLLRTSPLSGYTF
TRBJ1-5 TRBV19 CASSNRAGQPQHF
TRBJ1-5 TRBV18 CASSQTGPGDQPQHF
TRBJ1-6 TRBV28 CASSPTPYNSPLHF
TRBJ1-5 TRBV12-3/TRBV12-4 CASSPSDPTNQPQHF
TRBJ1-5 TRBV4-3 CASSQDSSRLNQPQHF
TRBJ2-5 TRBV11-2 CASSLEGQGSQETQYF
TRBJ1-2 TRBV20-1 CSAYSLGYTF
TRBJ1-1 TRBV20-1 CSAAHRVRIAEAFF
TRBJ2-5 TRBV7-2 CASSWRGGETQYF
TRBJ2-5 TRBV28 CASSQGTPQETQYF
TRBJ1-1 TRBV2 CASRNGVAEAFF
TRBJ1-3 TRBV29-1 CSVERGNTIYF
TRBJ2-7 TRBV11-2 CASSLRAGGRSYEQYF
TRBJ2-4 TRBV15 CATSRVPYRDQNIQYF
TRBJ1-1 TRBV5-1 CASNSPMNTEAFF
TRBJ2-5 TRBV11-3 CASSENRDSKHLGTQYF
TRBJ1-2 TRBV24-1 CATSESGGYGYTF
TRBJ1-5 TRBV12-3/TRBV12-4 CASSLDGRGLSQPQHF
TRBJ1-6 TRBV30 CAWSSGQDNSPLHF
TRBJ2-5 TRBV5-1 CASSQGGTGESETQYF
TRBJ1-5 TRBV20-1 CSATGSHQPQHF
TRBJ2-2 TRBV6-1 CASSEPQAGNTGELFF
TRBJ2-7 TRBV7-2 CASSLGQIPTYEQYF
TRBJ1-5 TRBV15 CATSNRTGVQPQHF
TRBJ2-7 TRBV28 CASSLSMRQGYSYEQYF
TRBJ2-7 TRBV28 CASSLAPGSPSYEQYF
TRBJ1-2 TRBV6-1 CASSEDGWSNYGYTF
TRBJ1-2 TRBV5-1 CASSFGTGGIGYTF
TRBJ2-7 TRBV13 CASSLREGLAGVPFSYEQYF
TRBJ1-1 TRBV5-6 CASSLIPGARRSNTEAFF
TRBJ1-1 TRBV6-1 CASSEEAGGSGTEAFF